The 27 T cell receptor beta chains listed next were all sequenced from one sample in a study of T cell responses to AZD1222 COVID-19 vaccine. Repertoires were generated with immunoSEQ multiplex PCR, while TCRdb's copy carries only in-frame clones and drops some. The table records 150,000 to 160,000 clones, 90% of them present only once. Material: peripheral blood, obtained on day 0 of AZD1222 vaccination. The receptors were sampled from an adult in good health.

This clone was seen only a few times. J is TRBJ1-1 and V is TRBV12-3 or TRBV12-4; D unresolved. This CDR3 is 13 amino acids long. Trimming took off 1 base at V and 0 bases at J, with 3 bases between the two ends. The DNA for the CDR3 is TGTGCCAGCAGTTTAGGGCTGAACACTGAAGCTTTCTTT. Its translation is CASSLGLNTEAFF.

The CDR3 DNA is TGTGCCATCAGTGAGTCAGGGGACCACACAGATACGCAGTATTTT. Protein product: CAISESGDHTDTQYF. This chain connects TRBV10-3 to TRBJ2-3; D might be TRBD1 or TRBD2, each matching 5 bases. Germline lookup yields CDR1 ENHRY and CDR2 SYGVKD. The V end lost 0 bases, the J end lost 2 bases, and 9 bases lay between the germline ends. The CDR3 is 15 residues long.

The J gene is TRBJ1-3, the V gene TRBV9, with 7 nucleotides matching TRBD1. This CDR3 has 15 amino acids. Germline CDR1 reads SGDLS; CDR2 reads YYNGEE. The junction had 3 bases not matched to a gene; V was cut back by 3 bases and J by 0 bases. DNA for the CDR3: TGTGCCAGCAGCGCTCAGGGGGACTCTGGAAACACCATATATTTT. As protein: CASSAQGDSGNTIYF.

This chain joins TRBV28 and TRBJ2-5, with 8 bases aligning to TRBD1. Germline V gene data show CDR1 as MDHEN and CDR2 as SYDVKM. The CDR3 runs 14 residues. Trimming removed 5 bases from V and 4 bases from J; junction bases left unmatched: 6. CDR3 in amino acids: CASSIAGGRETQYF. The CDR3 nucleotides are TGTGCCAGCAGTATAGCAGGGGGCAGAGAGACCCAGTACTTC.

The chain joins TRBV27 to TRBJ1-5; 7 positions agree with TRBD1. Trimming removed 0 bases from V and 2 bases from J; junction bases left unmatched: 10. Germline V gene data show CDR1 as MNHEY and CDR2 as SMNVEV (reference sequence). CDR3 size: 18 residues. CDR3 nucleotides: TGTGCCAGCAGTTTATCCAAGGCCCGGGACAGTGGCAATCAGCCCCAGCATTTT. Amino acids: CASSLSKARDSGNQPQHF.

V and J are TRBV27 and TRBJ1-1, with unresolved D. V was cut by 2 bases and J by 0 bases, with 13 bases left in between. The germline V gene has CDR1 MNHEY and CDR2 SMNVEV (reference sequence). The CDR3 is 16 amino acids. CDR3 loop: CASSLGPDAMNTEAFF. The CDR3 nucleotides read TGTGCCAGCAGTTTAGGGCCAGACGCCATGAACACTGAAGCTTTCTTT.

For the CDR3, the DNA is TGTGCCAGCAGCCTAGAGGGGGATTCACCCCTCCACTTT. It codes for CASSLEGDSPLHF. The V gene is TRBV7-9, the J gene TRBJ1-6; perhaps TRBD1 as D (6 bases). Germline CDR1 is SEHNR and CDR2 is FQNEAQ (reference sequence). The V end was cut by 5 bases, the J end by 8 bases, with 10 bases between. The CDR3 has 13 residues.

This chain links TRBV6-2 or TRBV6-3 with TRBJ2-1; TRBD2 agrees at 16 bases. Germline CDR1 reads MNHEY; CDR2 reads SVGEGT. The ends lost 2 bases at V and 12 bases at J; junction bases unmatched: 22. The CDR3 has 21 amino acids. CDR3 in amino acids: CASSYPGTSGRALTSRSRQFF. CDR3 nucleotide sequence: TGTGCCAGCAGTTACCCCGGGACTAGCGGGAGGGCCCTCACCTCACGCAGCCGGCAGTTCTTC.

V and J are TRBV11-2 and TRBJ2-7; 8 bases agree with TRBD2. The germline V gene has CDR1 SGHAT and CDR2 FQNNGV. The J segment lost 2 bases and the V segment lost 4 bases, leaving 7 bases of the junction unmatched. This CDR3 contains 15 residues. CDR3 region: CASSSSGGSAYEQYF. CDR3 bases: TGTGCCAGCAGCTCAAGCGGGGGTAGCGCCTACGAGCAGTACTTC.

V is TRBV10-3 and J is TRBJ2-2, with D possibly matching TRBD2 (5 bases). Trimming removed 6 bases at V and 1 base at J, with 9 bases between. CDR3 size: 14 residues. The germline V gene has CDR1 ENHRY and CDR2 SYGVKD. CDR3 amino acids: CAIRERQNTGELFF. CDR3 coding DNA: TGTGCCATCAGGGAGCGGCAGAACACCGGGGAGCTGTTTTTT.

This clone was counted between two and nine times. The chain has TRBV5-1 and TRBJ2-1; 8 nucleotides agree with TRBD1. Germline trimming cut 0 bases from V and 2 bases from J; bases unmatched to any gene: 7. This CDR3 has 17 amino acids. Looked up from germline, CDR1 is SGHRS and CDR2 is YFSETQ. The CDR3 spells CASSLATGTGAYNEQFF. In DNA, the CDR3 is TGCGCCAGCAGCTTGGCGACTGGGACAGGCGCCTACAATGAGCAGTTCTTC. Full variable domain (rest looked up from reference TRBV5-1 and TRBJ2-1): KAGVTQTPRYLIKTRGQQVTLSCSPISGHRSVSWYQQTPGQGLQFLFEYFSETQRNKGNFPGRFSGRQFSNSRSEMNVSTLELGDSALYLCASSLATGTGAYNEQFFGPGTRLTVL.

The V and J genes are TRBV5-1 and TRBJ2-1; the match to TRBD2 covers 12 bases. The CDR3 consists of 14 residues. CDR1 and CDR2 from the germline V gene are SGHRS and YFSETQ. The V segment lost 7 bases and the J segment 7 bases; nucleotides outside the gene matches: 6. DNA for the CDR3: TGCGCCAGCCGACTAGCGGGAGCCCCAAATGAGCAGTTCTTC. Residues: CASRLAGAPNEQFF.

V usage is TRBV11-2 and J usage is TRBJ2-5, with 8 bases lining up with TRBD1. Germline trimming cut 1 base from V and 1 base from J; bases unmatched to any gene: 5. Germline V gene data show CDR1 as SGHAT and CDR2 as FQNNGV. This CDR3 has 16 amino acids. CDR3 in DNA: TGTGCCAGCAGCTTAGGTGGACAGGGTCGCCAAGAGACCCAGTACTTC. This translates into CASSLGGQGRQETQYF. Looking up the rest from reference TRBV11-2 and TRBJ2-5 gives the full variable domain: EAGVAQSPRYKIIEKRQSVAFWCNPISGHATLYWYQQILGQGPKLLIQFQNNGVVDDSQLPKDRFSAERLKGVDSTLKIQPAKLEDSAVYLCASSLGGQGRQETQYFGPGTRLLVL.

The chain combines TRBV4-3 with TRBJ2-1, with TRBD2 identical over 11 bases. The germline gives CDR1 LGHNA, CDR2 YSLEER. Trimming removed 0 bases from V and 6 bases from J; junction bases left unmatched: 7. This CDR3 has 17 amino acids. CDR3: CASSQDSGTSGLNEQFF. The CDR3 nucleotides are TGCGCCAGCAGCCAAGACTCTGGGACTAGCGGCCTCAATGAGCAGTTCTTC.

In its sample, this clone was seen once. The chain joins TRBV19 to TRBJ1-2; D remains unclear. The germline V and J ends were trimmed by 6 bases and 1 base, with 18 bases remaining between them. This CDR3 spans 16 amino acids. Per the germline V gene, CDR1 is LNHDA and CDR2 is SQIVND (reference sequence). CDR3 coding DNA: TGTGCCAGTAGACCATGGGCAGGAGAGAGTAACTATGGCTACACCTTC. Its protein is CASRPWAGESNYGYTF.

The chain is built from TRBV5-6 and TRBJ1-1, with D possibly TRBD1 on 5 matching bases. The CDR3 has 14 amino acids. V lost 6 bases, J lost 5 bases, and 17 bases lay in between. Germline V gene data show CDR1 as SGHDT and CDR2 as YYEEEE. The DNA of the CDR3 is TGTGCCAGCAACAAGGAGGCTTGGGGGACTGAAGCTTTCTTT. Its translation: CASNKEAWGTEAFF.

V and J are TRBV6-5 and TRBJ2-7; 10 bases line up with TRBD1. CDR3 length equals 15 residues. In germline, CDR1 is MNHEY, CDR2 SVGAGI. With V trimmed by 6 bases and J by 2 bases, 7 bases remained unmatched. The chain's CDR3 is CASRSGQGEAYEQYF. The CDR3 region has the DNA TGTGCCAGCAGAAGCGGACAGGGGGAAGCCTACGAGCAGTACTTC.

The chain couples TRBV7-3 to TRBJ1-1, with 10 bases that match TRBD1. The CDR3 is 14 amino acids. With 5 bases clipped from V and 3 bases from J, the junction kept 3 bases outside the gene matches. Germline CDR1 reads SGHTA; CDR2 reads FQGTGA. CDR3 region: CASSGTGDDTEAFF. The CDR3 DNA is TGTGCCAGCAGCGGGACAGGGGATGACACTGAAGCTTTCTTT.

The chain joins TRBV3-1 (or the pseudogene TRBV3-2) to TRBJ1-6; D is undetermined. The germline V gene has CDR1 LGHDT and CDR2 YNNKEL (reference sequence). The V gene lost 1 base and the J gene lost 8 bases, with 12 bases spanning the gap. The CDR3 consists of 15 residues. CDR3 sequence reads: CASSQVPTGDSPLHF. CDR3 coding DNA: TGTGCCAGCAGCCAAGTGCCCACTGGGGATTCACCCCTCCACTTT.

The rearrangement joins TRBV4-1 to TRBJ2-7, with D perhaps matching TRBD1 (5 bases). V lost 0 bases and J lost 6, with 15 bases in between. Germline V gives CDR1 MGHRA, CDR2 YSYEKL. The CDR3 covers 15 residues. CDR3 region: CASSQEKGRVGEQYF. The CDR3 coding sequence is TGCGCCAGCAGCCAAGAGAAGGGCAGGGTCGGCGAGCAGTACTTC.

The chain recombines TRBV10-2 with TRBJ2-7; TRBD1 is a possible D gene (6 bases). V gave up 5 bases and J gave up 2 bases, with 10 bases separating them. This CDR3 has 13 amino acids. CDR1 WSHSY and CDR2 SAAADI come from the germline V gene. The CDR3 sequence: CASSPGQPYEQYF. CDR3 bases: TGCGCCAGCAGTCCCGGACAGCCCTACGAGCAGTACTTC.

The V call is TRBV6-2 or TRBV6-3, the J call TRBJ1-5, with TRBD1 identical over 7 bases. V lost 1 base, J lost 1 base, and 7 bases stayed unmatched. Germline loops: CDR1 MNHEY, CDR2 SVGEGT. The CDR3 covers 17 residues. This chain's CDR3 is CASSYLQGGVSNQPQHF. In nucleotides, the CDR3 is TGTGCCAGCAGTTACTTGCAGGGGGGGGTCAGCAATCAGCCCCAGCATTTT.

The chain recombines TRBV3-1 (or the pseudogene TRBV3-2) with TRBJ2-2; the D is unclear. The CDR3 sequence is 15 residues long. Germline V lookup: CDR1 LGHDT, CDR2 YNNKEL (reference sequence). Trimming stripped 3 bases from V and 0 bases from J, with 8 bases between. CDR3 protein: CASSQAFANTGELFF. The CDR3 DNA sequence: TGTGCCAGCAGCCAGGCGTTCGCGAACACCGGGGAGCTGTTTTTT.

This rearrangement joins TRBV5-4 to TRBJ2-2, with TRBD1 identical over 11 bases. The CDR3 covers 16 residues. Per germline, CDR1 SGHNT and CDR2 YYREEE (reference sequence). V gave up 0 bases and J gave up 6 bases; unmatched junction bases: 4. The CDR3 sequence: CASSLGRDRGSGELFF. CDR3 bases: TGTGCCAGCAGCTTGGGGCGGGACAGGGGGTCCGGGGAGCTGTTTTTT.

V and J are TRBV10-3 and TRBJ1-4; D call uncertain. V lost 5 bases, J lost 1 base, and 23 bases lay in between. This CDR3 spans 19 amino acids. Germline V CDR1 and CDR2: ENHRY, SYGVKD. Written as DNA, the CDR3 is TGTGCCATCAGTAATGCCGGAGGGAGAGAACAATTAACTAATGAAAAACTGTTTTTT. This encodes CAISNAGGREQLTNEKLFF.

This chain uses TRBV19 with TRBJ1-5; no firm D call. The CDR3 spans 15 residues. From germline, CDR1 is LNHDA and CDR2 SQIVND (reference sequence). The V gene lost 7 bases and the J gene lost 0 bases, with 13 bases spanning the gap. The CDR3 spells CASIQTEYSNQPQHF. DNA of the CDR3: TGTGCCAGTATTCAGACCGAGTATAGCAATCAGCCCCAGCATTTT.

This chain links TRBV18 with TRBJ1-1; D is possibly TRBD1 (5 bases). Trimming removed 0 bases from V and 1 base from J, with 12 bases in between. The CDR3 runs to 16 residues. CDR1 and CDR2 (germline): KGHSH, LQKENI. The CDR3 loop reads CASSPPYRGWNTEAFF. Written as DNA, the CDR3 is TGTGCCAGCTCACCACCATACCGGGGCTGGAACACTGAAGCTTTCTTT.